This T cell receptor (beta chain) was recovered during a study of blood T cell repertoires in COVID-19. The V gene's germline CDR1 is KGHSH and CDR2 LQKENI. Trimming took 4 bases from V and 5 from J, leaving 12 bases between them. The CDR3 has 13 amino acids. Under the authors' procedure: Amplified reference gene primers provided the basis for estimating nucleated cell counts. Clones were read by immunoSEQ multiplex PCR, and TCRdb kept only the in-frame ones, dropping some. The V and J calls and clone size were taken over from that table, and D and trimming were inferred from the DNA. The sample includes fewer than 450,000 clones, around 91% of them seen just once.

V is TRBV18 and J is TRBJ2-7; D is possibly TRBD1 (6 bases). This TCR was recovered from a woman between 18 and 29 years old who had recovered from COVID-19. Sequenced sample: peripheral blood. CDR3 protein: CASSLNGQNEQYV. As DNA, the CDR3 is TGTGCCAGCTCACTAAACGGACAGAACGAGCAGTACGTC.